A selection of T cell receptor beta chains follows, all from one sample in a study of blood T cell repertoires in COVID-19. The method was immunoSEQ multiplex PCR; TCRdb's version includes in-frame clones alone and lacks a portion of them. This sample has tens of thousands of clones, with approximately 80% found just once. The source material was peripheral blood. These receptors were collected from a woman aged 55 to 70 with acute or convalescent COVID-19. CDR3s include the opening cysteine and the closing phenylalanine or tryptophan. Fields, in order: D gene, V gene, clone size, J gene, CDR3 protein, CDR3 DNA. The D gene is left open where the match is weak. Some rows have no size entry. The others give once, few or many, or a class for an expanded clone.

D: .; V: TRBV11-2; size: .; J: TRBJ1-2; CDR3: CASSLGRDSYGYTF; DNA: TGTGCCAGCAGCTTAGGACGGGACTCCTATGGCTACACCTTC
D: .; V: TRBV12-3/TRBV12-4; size: .; J: TRBJ1-2; CDR3: CASSPRVSYTF; DNA: TGTGCCAGCAGCCCTCGGGTTAGCTACACCTTC
D: .; V: TRBV5-1; size: .; J: TRBJ2-3; CDR3: CASSLLSTDTQYF; DNA: TGCGCCAGCAGCTTACTTAGCACAGATACGCAGTATTTT
D: TRBD1; V: TRBV7-9; size: .; J: TRBJ1-3; CDR3: CASSAQDRGLRNTIYF; DNA: TGTGCCAGCAGCGCACAGGACAGGGGATTGAGAAACACCATATATTTT
D: .; V: TRBV9; size: .; J: TRBJ2-3; CDR3: CASSVAAVRSDTQYF; DNA: TGTGCCAGCAGCGTAGCTGCGGTCCGATCGGATACGCAGTATTTT
D: .; V: TRBV15; size: .; J: TRBJ1-2; CDR3: CATSSDSTYGYTF; DNA: TGTGCCACCAGCAGTGACAGTACCTATGGCTACACCTTC
D: .; V: TRBV29-1; size: .; J: TRBJ2-2; CDR3: CGFGQGSTGELFF; DNA: TGCGGGTTTGGGCAGGGCTCGACCGGGGAGCTGTTTTTT
D: TRBD1; V: TRBV30; size: once; J: TRBJ1-1; CDR3: CAWGDRDTEAFF; DNA: TGTGCCTGGGGGGACAGGGACACTGAAGCTTTCTTT
D: .; V: TRBV6-2/TRBV6-3; size: .; J: TRBJ1-1; CDR3: CASSYWGGAGAFF; DNA: TGTGCCAGCAGTTACTGGGGGGGCGCCGGAGCTTTCTTT
D: .; V: TRBV5-5; size: large; J: TRBJ1-1; CDR3: CASTQGNEAFF; DNA: TGTGCCAGCACACAGGGTAATGAAGCTTTCTTT
D: TRBD1; V: TRBV5-1; size: .; J: TRBJ1-1; CDR3: CASSSTGGGEAFF; DNA: TGCGCCAGCAGCTCGACAGGGGGAGGTGAAGCTTTCTTT
D: .; V: TRBV11-2; size: .; J: TRBJ2-7; CDR3: CASSSFPRESNEQYF; DNA: TGTGCCAGCAGCTCCTTTCCCCGCGAGTCGAACGAGCAGTACTTC
D: .; V: TRBV5-1; size: .; J: TRBJ1-1; CDR3: CASSQIGGNTEAFF; DNA: TGCGCCAGCAGCCAAATAGGGGGGAACACTGAAGCTTTCTTT
D: TRBD1; V: TRBV10-3; size: .; J: TRBJ2-2; CDR3: CAIRGQGYTGELFF; DNA: TGTGCCATCAGGGGACAGGGGTACACCGGGGAGCTGTTTTTT
D: .; V: TRBV5-1; size: .; J: TRBJ1-1; CDR3: CASSGPGVANTEAFF; DNA: TGCGCCAGCAGCGGCCCGGGGGTTGCGAACACTGAAGCTTTCTTT
D: .; V: TRBV2; size: .; J: TRBJ2-5; CDR3: CASSEQGGKETQYF; DNA: TGTGCCAGCAGTGAACAGGGAGGTAAAGAGACCCAGTACTTC
D: .; V: TRBV10-3; size: .; J: TRBJ1-1; CDR3: CAATGGPTGIAFF; DNA: TGTGCCGCTACGGGGGGTCCGACGGGTATAGCTTTCTTT
D: .; V: TRBV4-1; size: once; J: TRBJ1-5; CDR3: CASSPGLYNQPQHF; DNA: TGCGCCAGCAGCCCCGGTCTGTACAATCAGCCCCAGCATTTT
D: TRBD1; V: TRBV11-2; size: .; J: TRBJ2-4; CDR3: CASSLTGQVATKNIQYF; DNA: TGTGCCAGCAGCTTAACCGGACAGGTAGCGACCAAAAACATTCAGTACTTC
D: .; V: TRBV2; size: .; J: TRBJ1-2; CDR3: CASSINSHSGYTF; DNA: TGTGCCAGCAGCATCAACAGTCACAGTGGCTACACCTTC